These 3 T cell receptor beta chains share one sample of origin, sequenced in a study of metastatic and nonmetastatic thyroid tumors. MiXCR reprocessed the PCR reads for TCRdb. The sample has thousands of clones, 16% seen once. All patients were treatment-naive before thyroid surgery. Material for sequencing was tumor tissue. The origin of the receptors is a male donor with papillary thyroid cancer or a benign thyroid nodule (not recorded which). Some clones in this sample may be carry-over from other donors' samples.

By its share, this clone is medium-sized. The chain recombines TRBV24-1 with TRBJ2-5, with D tentatively TRBD1 (6 bases). Germline V lookup: CDR1 KGHDR, CDR2 SFDVKD. This CDR3 comprises 13 residues. Trimming removed 9 bases from V and 1 base from J, with 11 bases in between. The CDR3, as DNA: TGTGCCACCCAACGGACAGCCCAAGAGACCCAGTACTTC. Protein sequence: CATQRTAQETQYF.

V and J are TRBV7-2 and TRBJ2-2; no clear D gene. Germline values: CDR1 SGHTA, CDR2 FQGNSA. Trimming took off 2 bases at V and 5 bases at J, with 6 bases between the two ends. This CDR3 is 13 amino acids long. CDR3 nucleotides: TGTGCCAGCAGCTTAAGTCAGACCGGGGAGCTGTTTTTT. Amino acid sequence: CASSLSQTGELFF. Looking up the rest from reference TRBV7-2 and TRBJ2-2 gives the full variable domain: GAGVSQSPSNKVTEKGKDVELRCDPISGHTALYWYRQSLGQGLEFLIYFQGNSAPDKSGLPSDRFSAERTGGSVSTLTIQRTQQEDSAVYLCASSLSQTGELFFGEGSRLTVL.

J is TRBJ2-7 and V is TRBV10-3; 11 bases agree with TRBD1. From germline, CDR1 is ENHRY and CDR2 SYGVKD. This CDR3 comprises 15 residues. Germline trimming cut 5 bases from V and 3 bases from J; bases unmatched to any gene: 6. The CDR3 nucleotides read TGTGCCATCAGTCAGGACAGGGGGCGCGTCTACGAGCAGTACTTC. Its translation: CAISQDRGRVYEQYF.